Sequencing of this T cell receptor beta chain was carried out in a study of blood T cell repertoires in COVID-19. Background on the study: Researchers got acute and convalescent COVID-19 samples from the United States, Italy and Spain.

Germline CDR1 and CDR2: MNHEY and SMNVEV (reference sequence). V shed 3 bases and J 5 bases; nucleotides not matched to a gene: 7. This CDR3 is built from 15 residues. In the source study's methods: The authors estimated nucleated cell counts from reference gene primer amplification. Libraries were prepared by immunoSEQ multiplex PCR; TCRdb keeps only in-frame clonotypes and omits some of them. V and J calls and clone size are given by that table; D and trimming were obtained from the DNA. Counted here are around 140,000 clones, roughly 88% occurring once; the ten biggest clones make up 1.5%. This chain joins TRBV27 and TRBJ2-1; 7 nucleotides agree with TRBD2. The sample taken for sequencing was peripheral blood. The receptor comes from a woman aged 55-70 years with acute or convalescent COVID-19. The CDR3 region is CASSLRAGRNNEQFF. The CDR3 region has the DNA TGTGCCAGCAGTTTGCGAGCGGGGCGAAACAATGAGCAGTTCTTC.